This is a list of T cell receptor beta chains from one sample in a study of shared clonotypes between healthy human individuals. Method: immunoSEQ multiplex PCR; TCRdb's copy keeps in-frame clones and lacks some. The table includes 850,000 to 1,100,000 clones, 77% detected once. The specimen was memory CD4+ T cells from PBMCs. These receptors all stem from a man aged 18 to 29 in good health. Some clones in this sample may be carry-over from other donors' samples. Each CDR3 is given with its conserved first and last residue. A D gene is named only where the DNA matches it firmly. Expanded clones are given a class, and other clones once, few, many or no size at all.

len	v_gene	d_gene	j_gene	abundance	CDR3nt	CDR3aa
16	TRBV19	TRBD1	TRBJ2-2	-	TGTGCCAGTAGTCCTTCCGGGACAGGGCACACCGGGGAGCTGTTTTTT	CASSPSGTGHTGELFF
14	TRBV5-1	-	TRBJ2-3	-	TGCGCCAGCAGGGGCGGGCCTAGCACAGATACGCAGTATTTT	CASRGGPSTDTQYF
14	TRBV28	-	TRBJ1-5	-	TGTGCCAGCAGTTTAGGAACTCCTGTTCAGCCCCAGCATTTT	CASSLGTPVQPQHF
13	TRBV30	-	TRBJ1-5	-	TGTGCCTGGAGTGTCCGGAGCAATCAGCCCCAGCATTTT	CAWSVRSNQPQHF
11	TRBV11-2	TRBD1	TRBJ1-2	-	TGTGCCAGCAGCTCGGGACAGACGCGAGCCTTC	CASSSGQTRAF
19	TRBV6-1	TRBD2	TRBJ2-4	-	TGTGCCAGCAGTGAAGGAGAAGCGGGAGGGTTATTGGCCAAAAACATTCAGTACTTC	CASSEGEAGGLLAKNIQYF
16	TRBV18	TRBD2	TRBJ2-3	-	TGTGCCAGCTCACCGGGACTAGTCCGAACCGGAGATACGCAGTATTTT	CASSPGLVRTGDTQYF
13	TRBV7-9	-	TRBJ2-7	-	TGTGCCAGCAGCTTAGCGACCGGGAACAAGCAGTACTTC	CASSLATGNKQYF
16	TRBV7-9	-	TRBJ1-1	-	TGTGCCAGCAGCTTAGGGGGGAGAGGGACGAACACTGAAGCTTTCTTT	CASSLGGRGTNTEAFF
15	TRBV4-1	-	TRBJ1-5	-	TGCGCCAGCAGCCAAGCGACAGGCAGCAATCAGCCCCAGCATTTT	CASSQATGSNQPQHF
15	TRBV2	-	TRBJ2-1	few	TGTGCCACTACGTTTACGGGGGCATACCCCAATGAGCAGTTCTTC	CATTFTGAYPNEQFF
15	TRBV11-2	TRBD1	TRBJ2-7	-	TGTGCCAGCAGCCCTCGCGGGGGACAGGGGGACGAGCAGTACTTC	CASSPRGGQGDEQYF
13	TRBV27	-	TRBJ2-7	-	TGTGCCAGCAGTTACCAGTTTTCCTACGAGCAGTACTTC	CASSYQFSYEQYF
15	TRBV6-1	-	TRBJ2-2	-	TGTGCCACCCTCGGACAGCCACAGAACACCGGGGAGCTGTTTTTT	CATLGQPQNTGELFF
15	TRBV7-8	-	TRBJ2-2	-	TGTGCCAGCAGCCAATTTACAGGGCTGGCCGGGGAGCTGTTTTTT	CASSQFTGLAGELFF
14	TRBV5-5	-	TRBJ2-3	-	TGTGCCAGCAACCGAGAGCGTTACACAGATACGCAGTATTTT	CASNRERYTDTQYF
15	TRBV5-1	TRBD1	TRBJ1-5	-	TGCGCCAGCAGCCCGACCGGGACAGAATATCAGCCCCAGCATTTT	CASSPTGTEYQPQHF
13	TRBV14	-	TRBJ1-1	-	TGTGCCAGCAGCTGGGGAATGAACACTGAAGCTTTCTTT	CASSWGMNTEAFF
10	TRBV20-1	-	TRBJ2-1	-	TGCAGTGCTTTTGACGATGAGCAGTTCTTC	CSAFDDEQFF
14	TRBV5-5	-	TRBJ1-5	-	TGTGCCAGCAGCCTCGGGTCTGGCAATCAGCCCCAGCATTTT	CASSLGSGNQPQHF
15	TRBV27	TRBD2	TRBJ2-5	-	TGTGCCAGCAGAGACCTAGCGGGAGAGGGTGAGACCCAGTACTTC	CASRDLAGEGETQYF
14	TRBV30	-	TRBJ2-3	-	TGTGCCTGGAGTTTTCTCTCCCTCACAGATACGCAGTATTTT	CAWSFLSLTDTQYF
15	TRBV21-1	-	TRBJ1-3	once	TGTGCCAGCCCTTCGGGACAGACCTCTGGAAACACCATATATTTT	CASPSGQTSGNTIYF
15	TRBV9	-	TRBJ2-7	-	TGTGCCAGCAGCGTAGGACCCGGGCGCTCCTACGAGCAGTACTTC	CASSVGPGRSYEQYF
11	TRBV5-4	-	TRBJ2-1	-	TGTGCCAGCAGCTTCTTATCTGAGCAGTTCTTC	CASSFLSEQFF
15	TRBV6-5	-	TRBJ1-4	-	TGTGCCAGCAGTTACAGGGGACGGCTTAATGAAAAACTGTTTTTT	CASSYRGRLNEKLFF
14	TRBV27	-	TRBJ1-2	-	TGTGCAAGCAGCTCCGGGAGGGACAACGATGGCTACACCTTC	CASSSGRDNDGYTF
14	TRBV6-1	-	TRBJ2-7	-	TGTGCCAGCGATCAGACCAGGGGATTCTACGAGCAGTACTTC	CASDQTRGFYEQYF
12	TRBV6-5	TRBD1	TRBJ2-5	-	TGTGCCACCGGCACAGGGGGAGAGACCCAGTACTTC	CATGTGGETQYF
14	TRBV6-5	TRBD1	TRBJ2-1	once	TGTGCCAGCAGTTACTTGACAGGGTACAATGAGCAGTTCTTC	CASSYLTGYNEQFF
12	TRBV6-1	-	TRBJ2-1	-	TGTGCCAGCGGCCCCTCCTACAATGAGCAGTTCTTC	CASGPSYNEQFF
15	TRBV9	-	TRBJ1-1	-	TGTGCCAGCAGCGTAGGAGGGGACTGGAACACTGAAGCTTTCTTT	CASSVGGDWNTEAFF
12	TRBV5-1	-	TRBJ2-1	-	TGCGCCAGCAGCTTGGGTATGAATGAGCAGTTCTTC	CASSLGMNEQFF
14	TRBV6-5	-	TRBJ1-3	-	TGTGCCAGCAGTTACGTCGGGGCTGGAAACACCATATATTTT	CASSYVGAGNTIYF
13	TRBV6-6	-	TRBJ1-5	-	TGTGCCAGCAGTCGGGCAGGGGATCAGCCCCAGCATTTT	CASSRAGDQPQHF
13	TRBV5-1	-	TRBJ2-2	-	TGCGCCAGCAGCTTCGAGACGGCCGGGGAGCTGTTTTTT	CASSFETAGELFF
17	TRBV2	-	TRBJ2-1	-	TGTGCCAGCAGGGCCCCGGAGGAGGTGAGCTCCTACAATGAGCAGTTCTTC	CASRAPEEVSSYNEQFF
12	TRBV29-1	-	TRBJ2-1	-	TGCAGCGTTGGCAGGGATGGAAATGAGCAGTTCTTC	CSVGRDGNEQFF
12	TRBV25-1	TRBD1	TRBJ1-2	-	TGTGCCAGCGTTGGGACAGTCTATGGCTACACCTTC	CASVGTVYGYTF
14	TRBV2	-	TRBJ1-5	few	TGTGCCAGCAGTGGATGGGAAGGTAATCAGCCCCAGCATTTT	CASSGWEGNQPQHF
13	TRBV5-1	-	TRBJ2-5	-	TGCGCCAGCAGCTTGGGGGCGGGGCGGACCCAGTACTTC	CASSLGAGRTQYF
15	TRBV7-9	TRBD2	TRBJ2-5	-	TGTGCCAGCAGCTTAAGCGGGAGGGGTGAGGGGACCCAGTACTTC	CASSLSGRGEGTQYF
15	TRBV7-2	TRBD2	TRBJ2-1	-	TGTGCCAGCAGCCTAGGGCTAGCGGGCCTCAATGAGCAGTTCTTC	CASSLGLAGLNEQFF
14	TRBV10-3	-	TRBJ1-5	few	TGTGCCATCAGTGAGTCGCGGGGCGGACAGCCCCAGCATTTT	CAISESRGGQPQHF
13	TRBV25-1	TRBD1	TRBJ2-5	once	TGTGCCAGCAGAAAGGACAGGGAAGAGACCCAGTACTTC	CASRKDREETQYF
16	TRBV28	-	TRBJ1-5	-	TGTGCCAGCAGTTCGGGGGCCGGGCCCCTAGACCAGCCCCAGCATTTT	CASSSGAGPLDQPQHF
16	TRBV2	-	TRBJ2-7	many	TGTGCCAGCAGGCAAATAGGGGGGAGCAACTCCTACGAGCAGTACTTC	CASRQIGGSNSYEQYF
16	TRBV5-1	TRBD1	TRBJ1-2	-	TGTGCCAGCAGCTTGTTCCGGAGACAGGGTGGCTATGGCTACACCTTC	CASSLFRRQGGYGYTF